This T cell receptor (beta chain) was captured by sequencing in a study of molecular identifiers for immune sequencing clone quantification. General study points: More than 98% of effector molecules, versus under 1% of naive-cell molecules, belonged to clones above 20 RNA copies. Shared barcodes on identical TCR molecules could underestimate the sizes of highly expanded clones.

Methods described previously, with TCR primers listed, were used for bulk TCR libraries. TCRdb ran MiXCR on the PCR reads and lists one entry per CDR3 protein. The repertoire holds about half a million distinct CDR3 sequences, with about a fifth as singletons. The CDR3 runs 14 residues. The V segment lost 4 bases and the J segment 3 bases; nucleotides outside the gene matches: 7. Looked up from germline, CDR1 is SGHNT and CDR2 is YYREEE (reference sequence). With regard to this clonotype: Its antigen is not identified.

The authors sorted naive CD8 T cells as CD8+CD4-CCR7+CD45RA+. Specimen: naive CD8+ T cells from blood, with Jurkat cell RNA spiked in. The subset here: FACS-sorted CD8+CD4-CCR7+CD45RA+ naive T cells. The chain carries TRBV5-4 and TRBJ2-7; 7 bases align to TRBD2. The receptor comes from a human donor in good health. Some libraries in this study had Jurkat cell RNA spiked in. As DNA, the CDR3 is TGTGCCAGCAGCCCTGGCGGGAGTTTCTACGAGCAGTACTTC. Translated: CASSPGGSFYEQYF.